Listed below are T cell receptor beta chains from one sample, sequenced in a study of CD8 T cells in Susac syndrome. TCRdb reanalysed the immunoSEQ multiplex PCR reads using MiXCR and keeps one entry per CDR3 protein. Of about 200,000 distinct CDR3 sequences in the sample, about 95% were seen once. Material: CD4+ T cells from PBMCs. All receptors come from a human donor in good health. Both conserved end residues are part of each CDR3.

v_gene	j_gene	CDR3aa
TRBV28	TRBJ1-5	CASRRDESKPQHF
TRBV6-5	TRBJ2-1	CASSYSIAGTNEQFF
TRBV30	TRBJ1-5	CAWGLSNQPQHF
TRBV20-1	TRBJ2-5	CSARDPGRPSGTQYF
TRBV23-1	TRBJ2-3	CASRSQGASDTQYF
TRBV28	TRBJ2-1	CASSQGLGEQFF
TRBV30	TRBJ2-3	CAFHGTAGTGTDTQYF
TRBV11-2	TRBJ2-2	CASSSHLGFVAGAGELFF
TRBV2	TRBJ2-3	CASRRLGSSTDTQYF
TRBV3-1	TRBJ2-5	CASSQDPGGSGRETQYF
TRBV29-1	TRBJ2-7	CSVEEGQGGSYEQYF
TRBV14	TRBJ2-3	CASSQGVPDTQYF
TRBV20-1	TRBJ2-1	CSALGLAGVNEQFF
TRBV2	TRBJ1-1	CASKTLKNTEAFF